The 14 T cell receptor beta chains listed next were all sequenced from one sample in a study of T cells in Graves' hyperthyroidism and ophthalmopathy (dated by TCRdb to between 2018 and 2020). The library was generated by multiplex PCR. The run used an Illumina HiSeq 2000. TCR beta CDR3 regions were amplified from RNA transcripts. The TCR CDR3 was subjected to a first round of RT-PCR using the HTBI primer set and the Qiagen OneStep RT-PCR kit. TCRdb ran its own pipeline on the public reads, namely fastp trimming at Q25 and MiXCR clone calling, and kept in-frame beta chains. Each CDR3 protein appears once, grouped with its most common genes and DNA. For this sample the table gives fewer than 500,000 distinct CDR3 sequences, of which roughly 14% were detected only once. The ten largest clonotypes hold around 13% of the sample. Sequencing was carried out using blood. The receptors originated from a man between 18 and 35 years old with Graves' ophthalmopathy.

This clonotype was observed a few times. The V and J genes are TRBV27 and TRBJ2-2, with TRBD2 identical over 10 bases. J lost 5 bases, V lost 5 bases, and 5 bases had no gene match. CDR1 MNHEY and CDR2 SMNVEV come from the germline V gene (reference sequence). The CDR3 spans 15 residues. As DNA, the CDR3 is TGTGCCAGCAGTCCAGCGGGAGGGCCGACCGGGGAGCTGTTTTTT. The encoded protein is CASSPAGGPTGELFF.

This clonotype was observed a handful of times. The genes are TRBV5-1 and TRBJ1-1; TRBD1 matches 9 bases. CDR1 SGHRS and CDR2 YFSETQ come from the germline V gene. This CDR3 is built from 14 residues. V was pared by 1 base and J by 4 bases, with 2 bases of the junction left unmatched. The CDR3 region is CASSLTGGPTEAFF. CDR3 DNA: TGCGCCAGCAGCTTGACAGGGGGCCCCACTGAAGCTTTCTTT.

This clonotype has ten or more counts. This chain connects TRBV10-3 to TRBJ2-3; D possibly uses TRBD1 or TRBD2 (5 bases each). The CDR3 loop spans 15 amino acids. Germline CDR1 is ENHRY and CDR2 is SYGVKD. The V and J ends lost 2 bases and 6 bases respectively, with 15 bases between them. The CDR3 protein is CAISEGLIGTDTQYF. DNA of the CDR3: TGTGCCATCAGTGAGGGATTGATAGGGACGGATACGCAGTATTTT.

This clonotype has at least ten counts. The rearrangement uses TRBV14 and TRBJ2-7; TRBD2 matches at 9 bases. The CDR3 runs to 16 residues. CDR1 and CDR2 (germline): SGHDN, FVKESK. V gave up 3 bases and J gave up 3 bases; unmatched junction bases: 9. The CDR3 loop is CASSQSGLALVYEQYF. The CDR3 region has the DNA TGTGCCAGCAGCCAGTCAGGACTAGCGCTCGTCTACGAGCAGTACTTC.

The chain couples TRBV25-1 to TRBJ1-1, with 8 bases that match TRBD1. Germline CDR1 is MGHDK and CDR2 is SYGVNS. The CDR3 runs 15 residues. Trimming at V came to 6 bases and at J to 1 base, leaving 7 bases not matched to a gene. The CDR3 spells CASRATGTGNTEAFF. Here the CDR3 DNA reads TGTGCCAGCAGGGCGACCGGGACAGGGAACACTGAAGCTTTCTTT.

This chain joins TRBV7-9 and TRBJ2-7; D is possibly TRBD1 (5 bases). Germline-derived CDR1 and CDR2 are SEHNR and FQNEAQ (reference sequence). Trimming removed 5 bases at V and 4 bases at J, with 21 bases between. The CDR3 spans 16 residues. The CDR3 coding sequence is TGTGCCAGCAGCCGTCCTCAGGGCAGGCTCCTTTACGAGCAGTACTTC. Amino acid sequence: CASSRPQGRLLYEQYF.

The chain links TRBV30 to TRBJ2-3; 8 nucleotides match TRBD1. This CDR3 has 15 residues. Germline V gives CDR1 GTSNPN, CDR2 SVGIG (reference sequence). With 5 bases clipped from V and 2 bases from J, the junction kept 9 bases outside the gene matches. In DNA form, the CDR3 reads TGTGCCTGGGGGACAGGATTTGAATACACAGATACGCAGTATTTT. Encoded protein: CAWGTGFEYTDTQYF.

This chain connects TRBV7-9 to TRBJ2-5; D is unresolved. Germline values: CDR1 SEHNR, CDR2 FQNEAQ (reference sequence). Between the trimmed V and J ends, which lost 0 bases and 5 bases, there was a span of 10 bases. CDR3 length: 14 amino acids. In DNA form, the CDR3 reads TGTGCCAGCAGCTTAGCGCTAGTCCACGAGACCCAGTACTTC. Its protein product is CASSLALVHETQYF.

The V gene is TRBV27, the J gene TRBJ1-2; perhaps TRBD1 as D (5 bases). Trimming pared 6 bases from V and 5 bases from J, leaving 16 bases between. There are 14 residues in the CDR3. Germline V gene lookup returns CDR1 MNHEY and CDR2 SMNVEV (reference sequence). This CDR3 reads CASRTDVGPYGYTF. As DNA, the CDR3 is TGTGCCAGCAGAACAGATGTGGGGCCATATGGCTACACCTTC.

This clonotype was recorded many times. The V and J genes are TRBV7-2 and TRBJ1-1; D gene ambiguous. Germline V gene lookup returns CDR1 SGHTA and CDR2 FQGNSA. The CDR3 has 14 amino acids. Trimming stripped 5 bases from V and 3 bases from J, with 13 bases between. CDR3 nucleotide sequence: TGTGCCAGCAGCACCGGCACCCTTTACACTGAAGCTTTCTTT. This codes for CASSTGTLYTEAFF. Using reference TRBV7-2 and TRBJ1-1 for the parts outside the CDR3, the full variable domain is GAGVSQSPSNKVTEKGKDVELRCDPISGHTALYWYRQSLGQGLEFLIYFQGNSAPDKSGLPSDRFSAERTGGSVSTLTIQRTQQEDSAVYLCASSTGTLYTEAFFGQGTRLTVV.

The table lists this clonotype with many counts. The rearrangement uses TRBV20-1 and TRBJ2-4, with 8 bases identical to TRBD2. V lost 4 bases and J lost 2; bases outside the gene matches: 10. This CDR3 is built from 16 residues. Germline V gives CDR1 DFQATT, CDR2 SNEGSKA (reference sequence). CDR3 in DNA: TGCAGTGCTATCCTGTTGGCGGGAGGTACCAAAAACATTCAGTACTTC. Residues: CSAILLAGGTKNIQYF.

J is TRBJ2-1 and V is TRBV19; a possible D gene is TRBD2 (6 bases). The CDR3 covers 16 residues. Germline V CDR1 and CDR2: LNHDA, SQIVND (reference sequence). With 0 bases removed from V and 7 bases from J, the gap between germline ends came to 16 bases. CDR3 DNA sequence: TGTGCCAGTAGTATAGAAAGCGGGCTCTTTGGAAATGAGCAGTTCTTC. The encoded protein is CASSIESGLFGNEQFF.

This clonotype was counted at least ten times. V is TRBV29-1 and J is TRBJ2-7; possible D gene TRBD2, 5 bases. This CDR3 region has 12 residues. V was clipped by 5 bases and J by 0 bases, with 8 bases between them. Germline lookup yields CDR1 SQVTM and CDR2 ANQGSEA. The CDR3 bases are TGCAGCGTTACGGGGAGCTCCTACGAGCAGTACTTC. Translation gives CSVTGSSYEQYF.

This clonotype appeared a few times. This chain joins TRBV4-1 and TRBJ2-3; 9 bases are shared with TRBD1. V gave up 4 bases and J gave up 3 bases; unmatched junction bases: 8. The CDR3 loop spans 16 amino acids. The V gene's germline CDR1 is MGHRA and CDR2 YSYEKL. CDR3 in DNA: TGCGCCAGCAGCCTCATTGGGACAGGGCCGACAGATACGCAGTATTTT. Its translation is CASSLIGTGPTDTQYF.